This T cell receptor (beta chain) appears in the sequencing data of a study of cytomegalovirus exposure and HLA in healthy donors. Primers for the PCR totalled 60 Vbeta and 13 Jbeta. Profiled with immunoSEQ multiplex PCR; TCRdb holds only in-frame clones, not every one. The table records fewer than 130,000 clones, around four fifths of them present only once. This CDR3 has 15 amino acids. The germline V gene has CDR1 SNHLY and CDR2 FYNNEI. Trimming took off 6 bases at V and 0 bases at J, with 12 bases between the two ends. Overall study results and limits: Presence/absence analyses assumed roughly uniform sequencing depth across donors. Later analysis suggested links between common viral pathogens and several top significant clusters. Overall, about 160 TCR beta chains were annotated as cytomegalovirus-associated.

This clone was recorded once. Its antigen is unknown. The source is a woman aged 55-70 years in good health and CMV-seropositive. Sequenced: PBMCs. The chain couples TRBV2 to TRBJ2-4; D gene unclear. The CDR3 loop is CASSPSLLAKNIQYF. CDR3 sequence (DNA): TGTGCCAGCAGCCCCTCCCTCCTAGCCAAAAACATTCAGTACTTC.